A selection of T cell receptor beta chains follows, all from one sample in a study of cytomegalovirus exposure and HLA in healthy donors. The repertoire was sequenced with immunoSEQ multiplex PCR; TCRdb's copy has only in-frame clones and lacks some. The sample lists 90,000 to 120,000 clones, about 75% occurring once. Sequencing input: PBMCs. The receptors originated from a man between 60 and 75 years old in good health and CMV-seropositive. CDR3s include the opening cysteine and the closing phenylalanine or tryptophan. The order of the fields is clone size, V gene, D gene, J gene, CDR3 protein, CDR3 DNA. The D gene is left open where the match is weak. Clone size appears in some rows only: once, few, many, or a class for an expanded clone.

.	TRBV6-6	.	TRBJ2-7	CASSYSIGGSYEQYF	TGTGCCAGCAGTTACTCGATAGGGGGCTCCTACGAGCAGTACTTC
.	TRBV4-1	.	TRBJ1-5	CASSQESSLGRVSNQPQHF	TGCGCCAGCAGCCAAGAGTCCTCCTTAGGTCGGGTAAGCAATCAGCCCCAGCATTTT
.	TRBV28	TRBD1	TRBJ1-4	CASSTGQDEKLFF	TGTGCCAGCAGTACGGGACAGGATGAAAAACTGTTTTTT
once	TRBV7-2	.	TRBJ2-5	CASSLELRGARGETQYF	TGTGCCAGCAGCTTAGAGCTGCGAGGAGCGAGAGGAGAGACCCAGTACTTC
.	TRBV6-4	.	TRBJ1-2	CASSDSTVNYGYTF	TGTGCCAGCAGTGACTCGACAGTTAACTATGGCTACACCTTC
.	TRBV7-2	TRBD1	TRBJ1-2	CASSPRQGDYGYTF	TGTGCCAGCAGCCCTAGACAGGGTGACTATGGCTACACCTTC
.	TRBV18	TRBD2	TRBJ2-3	CASSPRELAGAPDTQYF	TGTGCCAGCTCACCACGGGAACTAGCGGGGGCCCCGGATACGCAGTATTTT
.	TRBV5-1	TRBD2	TRBJ2-3	CASSLGSGGATDTQYF	TGCGCCAGCAGCTTGGGTAGCGGGGGGGCCACAGATACGCAGTATTTT
.	TRBV15	TRBD1	TRBJ2-7	CATSKRTGVSYEQYF	TGTGCCACCAGCAAAAGGACAGGGGTCTCCTACGAGCAGTACTTC
few	TRBV7-8	.	TRBJ1-5	CASSLSGGPQHF	TGTGCCAGCAGCTTATCTGGAGGGCCCCAGCATTTT
.	TRBV4-1	.	TRBJ2-2	CASSPSGTPNTGELFF	TGCGCCAGCAGCCCGTCTGGGACTCCAAACACCGGGGAGCTGTTTTTT
.	TRBV18	.	TRBJ2-7	CASSPLGREAEQYF	TGTGCCAGCTCACCACTGGGCAGGGAAGCCGAGCAGTACTTC
.	TRBV6-5	.	TRBJ1-1	CASSSRDTVLNTEAFF	TGTGCCAGCAGTTCCAGGGACACTGTTTTGAACACTGAAGCTTTCTTT
.	TRBV7-9	.	TRBJ1-2	CASSPAGQYNRYTF	TGTGCCAGCAGTCCAGCGGGGCAGTATAATCGCTACACCTTC
.	TRBV19	TRBD2	TRBJ2-5	CATSGTSGGETQYF	TGTGCCACTTCCGGGACTAGCGGGGGAGAGACCCAGTACTTC
.	TRBV6-6	TRBD2	TRBJ2-3	CASIGSGGADTQYF	TGTGCCAGCATAGGTAGCGGGGGGGCTGATACGCAGTATTTT
.	TRBV5-1	TRBD2	TRBJ2-5	CASSVARGGLKQETQYF	TGCGCCAGCTCCGTCGCGCGGGGGGGCCTCAAACAAGAGACCCAGTACTTC
.	TRBV6-5	.	TRBJ2-5	CASGSGVGLYF	TGTGCCAGCGGGAGTGGAGTAGGGTTGTACTTC
once	TRBV7-2	.	TRBJ2-5	CASSLDRLGGGTETQYF	TGTGCCAGCAGCTTAGACCGCTTAGGAGGAGGGACGGAGACCCAGTACTTC
.	TRBV7-2	TRBD1	TRBJ2-7	CASSWGTAYEQYF	TGTGCCAGCAGCTGGGGGACAGCCTACGAGCAGTACTTC
.	TRBV5-1	.	TRBJ2-3	CASSLLQGGDTQYF	TGCGCCAGCAGCTTGTTGCAGGGTGGGGATACGCAGTATTTT
.	TRBV9	.	TRBJ1-3	CASSETVSSGNTIYF	TGTGCCAGCAGCGAGACAGTGAGCTCTGGAAACACCATATATTTT
.	TRBV5-1	TRBD2	TRBJ2-7	CASSLGSGGYEQYF	TGCGCCAGCAGCTTGGGTAGCGGGGGTTACGAGCAGTACTTC
.	TRBV6-5	.	TRBJ1-5	CASSRQGLSNQPQHF	TGTGCCAGCAGCCGGCAGGGCCTTAGCAATCAGCCCCAGCATTTT
.	TRBV25-1	.	TRBJ1-2	CASSEFFGDGYTF	TGTGCCAGCAGTGAATTCTTCGGGGATGGCTACACCTTC
.	TRBV5-4	TRBD2	TRBJ2-7	CASSWRGGSSYEQYF	TGTGCCAGCAGCTGGCGGGGGGGGAGCTCCTACGAGCAGTACTTC
once	TRBV19	TRBD1	TRBJ2-7	CATFPGQGDEQYF	TGTGCCACCTTCCCGGGTCAGGGGGACGAGCAGTACTTC
.	TRBV7-6	.	TRBJ2-2	CASSSRTGNTGELFF	TGTGCCAGCAGCTCCCGGACGGGAAACACCGGGGAGCTGTTTTTT
.	TRBV13	TRBD1	TRBJ1-6	CASSWGQGGNSPLHF	TGTGCCAGCAGCTGGGGACAGGGCGGTAATTCACCCCTCCACTTT
.	TRBV10-2	TRBD1	TRBJ2-1	CASSLVTGLGSNEQFF	TGCGCCAGCAGTCTAGTGACAGGGCTTGGAAGCAATGAGCAGTTCTTC
.	TRBV5-4	.	TRBJ1-2	CASSPPTRHGYTF	TGTGCCAGCAGCCCCCCCACGAGGCATGGCTACACCTTC
.	TRBV4-1	.	TRBJ1-1	CASSLGGAGNTEAFF	TGCGCCAGCAGCCTAGGGGGGGCCGGGAACACTGAAGCTTTCTTT
.	TRBV7-9	.	TRBJ2-5	CASSHWTEAQETQYF	TGTGCCAGCAGCCATTGGACAGAAGCCCAAGAGACCCAGTACTTC
.	TRBV2	TRBD1	TRBJ2-5	CASAGTGGETQYF	TGTGCCAGCGCCGGGACAGGGGGCGAGACCCAGTACTTC
.	TRBV19	.	TRBJ2-7	CASSIVGYSYEQYF	TGTGCCAGTAGTATAGTCGGGTACTCCTACGAGCAGTACTTC
.	TRBV5-1	.	TRBJ1-1	CASTLVDRMNTEAFF	TGCGCCAGCACCCTCGTAGACAGGATGAACACTGAAGCTTTCTTT
.	TRBV10-3	.	TRBJ2-7	CAISGSSYEQYF	TGTGCCATCAGTGGGAGTTCCTACGAGCAGTACTTC
few	TRBV6-5	.	TRBJ2-7	CASSYSPSAAYEQYF	TGTGCCAGCAGTTACTCCCCAAGCGCCGCCTACGAGCAGTACTTC
.	TRBV11-2	.	TRBJ2-7	CASSYRTEGNEQYF	TGTGCCAGCAGCTACAGGACCGAAGGGAACGAGCAGTACTTC
.	TRBV5-4	.	TRBJ1-4	CASSWTGGEKLFF	TGTGCCAGCAGCTGGACGGGGGGTGAAAAACTGTTTTTT
.	TRBV10-3	.	TRBJ1-2	CAISEGEGVGYGYTF	TGTGCCATCAGTGAGGGGGAGGGGGTCGGGTATGGCTACACCTTC
.	TRBV5-1	.	TRBJ2-5	CASSKQGTRGETQYF	TGCGCCAGCAGCAAACAGGGAACTAGGGGGGAGACCCAGTACTTC
.	TRBV11-2	TRBD2	TRBJ2-7	CASTTAGGYYEQYF	TGTGCCAGCACCACAGCGGGGGGCTACTACGAGCAGTACTTC
once	TRBV6-1	.	TRBJ1-5	CASKRDNSNQPQHF	TGTGCCAGCAAGAGAGATAATAGCAATCAGCCCCAGCATTTT
.	TRBV5-1	TRBD2	TRBJ2-3	CASRSGGADTQYF	TGCGCCAGCAGGAGCGGGGGGGCAGATACGCAGTATTTT
once	TRBV28	.	TRBJ2-5	CASKSSADWKTQYF	TGTGCCAGCAAATCCTCGGCGGATTGGAAGACCCAGTACTTC
.	TRBV6-5	.	TRBJ2-7	CASTGQGIYEQYF	TGTGCCAGCACCGGGCAGGGGATCTACGAGCAGTACTTC
once	TRBV28	.	TRBJ1-2	CASSFPGARGGYTF	TGTGCCAGCAGTTTCCCAGGGGCTAGGGGGGGCTACACCTTC
.	TRBV5-1	.	TRBJ2-7	CASSLEVASYEQYF	TGCGCCAGCAGCTTGGAGGTAGCCTCCTACGAGCAGTACTTC
.	TRBV7-2	.	TRBJ1-2	CASSLAMGGYGYTF	TGTGCCAGCAGCTTAGCGATGGGGGGGTATGGCTACACCTTC
.	TRBV5-1	TRBD1	TRBJ2-7	CASSTRGSYEQYF	TGCGCCAGCAGCACCAGGGGGTCCTACGAGCAGTACTTC
.	TRBV18	.	TRBJ1-3	CASSPPGDSGNTIYF	TGTGCCAGCTCACCTCCAGGGGACTCTGGAAACACCATATATTTT
.	TRBV27	TRBD1	TRBJ1-1	CASKGDRTGGSNTEAFF	TGTGCCAGCAAAGGGGATCGGACAGGGGGATCGAACACTGAAGCTTTCTTT
.	TRBV11-1	TRBD2	TRBJ2-2	CASSTWRGYVKDTGELFF	TGTGCCAGCAGCACCTGGCGGGGGTACGTCAAGGACACCGGGGAGCTGTTTTTT
few	TRBV28	TRBD1	TRBJ2-7	CASSLLGAGGYEQYF	TGTGCCAGCAGTTTATTAGGGGCAGGGGGCTACGAGCAGTACTTC
.	TRBV5-4	TRBD1	TRBJ2-6	CASSSQGSGANVLTF	TGTGCCAGCAGCTCACAGGGGTCTGGGGCCAACGTCCTGACTTTC
.	TRBV7-2	.	TRBJ2-3	CASSRELDTQYF	TGTGCCAGCAGCCGAGAGTTGGATACGCAGTATTTT
few	TRBV6-5	TRBD2	TRBJ2-1	CASSYLRGGRYNEQFF	TGTGCCAGCAGTTACTTGCGGGGGGGCAGGTACAATGAGCAGTTCTTC